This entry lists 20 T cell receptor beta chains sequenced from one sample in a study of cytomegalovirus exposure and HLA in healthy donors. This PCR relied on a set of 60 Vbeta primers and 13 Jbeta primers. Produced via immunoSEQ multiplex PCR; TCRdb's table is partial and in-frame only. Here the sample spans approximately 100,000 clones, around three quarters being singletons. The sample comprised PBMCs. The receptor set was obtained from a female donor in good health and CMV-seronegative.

Here the CDR3 DNA reads TGTGCCAGCAGCAACAGGGACCGGCAGCCCCAGCATTTT. Translating it yields CASSNRDRQPQHF. The V call is TRBV6-5, the J call TRBJ1-5; D might be TRBD1 (6 bases). This CDR3 has 13 residues. Germline values: CDR1 MNHEY, CDR2 SVGAGI. Trimming left V 6 bases short and J 7 bases short, with 13 bases between.

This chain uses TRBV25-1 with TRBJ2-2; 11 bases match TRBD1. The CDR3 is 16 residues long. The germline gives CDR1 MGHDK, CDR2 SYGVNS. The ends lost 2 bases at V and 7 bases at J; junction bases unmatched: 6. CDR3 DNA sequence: TGTGCCAGCAGTGAACCAGGACAGGGGGCAGGCGGGGAGCTGTTTTTT. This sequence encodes CASSEPGQGAGGELFF.

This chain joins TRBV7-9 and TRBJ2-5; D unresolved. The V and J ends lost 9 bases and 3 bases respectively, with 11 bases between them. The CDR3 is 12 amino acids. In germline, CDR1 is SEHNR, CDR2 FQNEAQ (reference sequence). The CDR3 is CASTFAEETQYF. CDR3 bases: TGTGCCAGTACCTTCGCGGAAGAGACCCAGTACTTC.

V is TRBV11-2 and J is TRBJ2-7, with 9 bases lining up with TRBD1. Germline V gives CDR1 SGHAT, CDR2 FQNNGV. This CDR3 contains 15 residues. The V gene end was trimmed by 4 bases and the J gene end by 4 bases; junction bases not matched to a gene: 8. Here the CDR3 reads CASSSPQGARYEQYF. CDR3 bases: TGTGCCAGCAGCTCCCCACAGGGGGCTAGGTACGAGCAGTACTTC.

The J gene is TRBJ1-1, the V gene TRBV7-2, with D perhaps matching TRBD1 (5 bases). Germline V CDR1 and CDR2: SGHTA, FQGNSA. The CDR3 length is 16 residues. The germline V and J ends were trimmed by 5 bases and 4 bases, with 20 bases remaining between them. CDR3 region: CASSPRALTRTTEAFF. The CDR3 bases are TGTGCCAGCAGCCCCAGGGCCTTGACAAGGACCACTGAAGCTTTCTTT.

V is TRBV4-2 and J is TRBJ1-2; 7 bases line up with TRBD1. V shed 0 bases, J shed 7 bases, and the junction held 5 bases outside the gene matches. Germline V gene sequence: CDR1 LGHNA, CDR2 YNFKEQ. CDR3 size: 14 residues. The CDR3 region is CASSQEDRVGGYTF. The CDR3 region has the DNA TGTGCCAGCAGCCAAGAAGACAGGGTGGGTGGCTACACCTTC.

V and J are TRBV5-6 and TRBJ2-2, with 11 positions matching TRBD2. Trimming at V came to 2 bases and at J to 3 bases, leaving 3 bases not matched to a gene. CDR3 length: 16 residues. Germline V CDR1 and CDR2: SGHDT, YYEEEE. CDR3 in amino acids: CASSFELAGDTGELFF. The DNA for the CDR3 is TGTGCCAGCAGCTTTGAACTAGCGGGGGACACCGGGGAGCTGTTTTTT.

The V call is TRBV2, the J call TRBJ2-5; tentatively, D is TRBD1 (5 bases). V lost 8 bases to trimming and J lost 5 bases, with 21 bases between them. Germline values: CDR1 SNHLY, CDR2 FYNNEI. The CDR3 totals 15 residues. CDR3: CASGISGLRGETQYF. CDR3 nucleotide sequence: TGTGCCAGCGGTATTTCAGGGCTAAGAGGCGAGACCCAGTACTTC.

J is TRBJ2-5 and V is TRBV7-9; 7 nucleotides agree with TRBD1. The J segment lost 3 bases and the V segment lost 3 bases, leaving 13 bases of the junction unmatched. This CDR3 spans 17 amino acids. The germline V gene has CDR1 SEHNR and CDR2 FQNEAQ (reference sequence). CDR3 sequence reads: CASSLREGQVEKETQYF. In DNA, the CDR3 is TGTGCCAGCAGCTTGAGGGAAGGACAGGTAGAAAAAGAGACCCAGTACTTC.

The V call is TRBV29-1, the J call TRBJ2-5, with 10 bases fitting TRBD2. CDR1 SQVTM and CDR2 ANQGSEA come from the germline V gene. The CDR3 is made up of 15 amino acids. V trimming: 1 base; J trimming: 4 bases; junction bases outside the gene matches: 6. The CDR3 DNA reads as TGCAGCGTTGAAGTACTAGCGGGGAGGGTAGAGACCCAGTACTTC. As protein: CSVEVLAGRVETQYF.

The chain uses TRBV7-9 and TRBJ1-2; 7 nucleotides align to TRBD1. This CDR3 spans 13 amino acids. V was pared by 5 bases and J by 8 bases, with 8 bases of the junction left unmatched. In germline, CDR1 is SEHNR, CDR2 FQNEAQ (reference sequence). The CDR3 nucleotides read TGTGCCAGCAGCGACTACAGGGGAGAGGGCTACACCTTC. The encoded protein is CASSDYRGEGYTF. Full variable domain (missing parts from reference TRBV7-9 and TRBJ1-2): DTGVSQNPRHKITKRGQNVTFRCDPISEHNRLYWYRQTLGQGPEFLTYFQNEAQLEKSRLLSDRFSAERPKGSFSTLEIQRTEQGDSAMYLCASSDYRGEGYTFGSGTRLTVV.

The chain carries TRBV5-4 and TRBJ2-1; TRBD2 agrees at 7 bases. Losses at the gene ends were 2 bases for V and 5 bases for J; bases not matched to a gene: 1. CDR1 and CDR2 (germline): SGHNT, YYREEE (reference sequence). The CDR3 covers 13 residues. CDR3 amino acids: CASSLGTNNEQFF. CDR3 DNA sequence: TGTGCCAGCAGCTTAGGGACTAACAATGAGCAGTTCTTC. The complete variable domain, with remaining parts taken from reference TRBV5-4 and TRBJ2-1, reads ETGVTQSPTHLIKTRGQQVTLRCSSQSGHNTVSWYQQALGQGPQFIFQYYREEENGRGNFPPRFSGLQFPNYSSELNVNALELDDSALYLCASSLGTNNEQFFGPGTRLTVL.

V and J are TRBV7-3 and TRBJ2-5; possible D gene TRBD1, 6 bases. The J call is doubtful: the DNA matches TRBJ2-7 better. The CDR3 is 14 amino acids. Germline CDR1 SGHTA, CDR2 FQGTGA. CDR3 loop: CASSLLGQGYEQYF. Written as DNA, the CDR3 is TGTGCCAGCAGCTTACTGGGGCAGGGGTACGAGCAGTACTTC.

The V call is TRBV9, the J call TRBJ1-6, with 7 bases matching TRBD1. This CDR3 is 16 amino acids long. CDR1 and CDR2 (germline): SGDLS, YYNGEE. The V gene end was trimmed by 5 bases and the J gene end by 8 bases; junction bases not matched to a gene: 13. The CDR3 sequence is CASSEGTEVRDSPLHF. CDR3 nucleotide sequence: TGTGCCAGCAGTGAGGGGACAGAGGTTCGTGATTCACCCCTCCACTTT.

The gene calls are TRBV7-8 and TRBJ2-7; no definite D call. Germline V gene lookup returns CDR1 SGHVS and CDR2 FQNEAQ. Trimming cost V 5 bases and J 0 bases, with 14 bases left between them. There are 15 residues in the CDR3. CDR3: CASSHAVKHSYEQYF. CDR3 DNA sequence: TGTGCCAGCAGCCACGCAGTGAAACACTCCTACGAGCAGTACTTC.

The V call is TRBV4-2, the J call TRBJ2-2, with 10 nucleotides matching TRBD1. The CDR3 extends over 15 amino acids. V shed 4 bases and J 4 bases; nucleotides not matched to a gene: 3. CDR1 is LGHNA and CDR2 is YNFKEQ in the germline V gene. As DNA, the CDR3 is TGTGCCAGCAGCCTTGGGGACAGGGGCACCGGGGAGCTGTTTTTT. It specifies CASSLGDRGTGELFF.

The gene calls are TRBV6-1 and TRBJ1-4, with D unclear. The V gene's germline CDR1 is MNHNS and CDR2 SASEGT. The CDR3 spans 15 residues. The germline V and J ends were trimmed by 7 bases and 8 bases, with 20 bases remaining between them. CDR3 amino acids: CASKARSPGGEKLFF. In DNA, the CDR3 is TGTGCCAGCAAAGCTAGATCACCGGGAGGGGAAAAACTGTTTTTT.

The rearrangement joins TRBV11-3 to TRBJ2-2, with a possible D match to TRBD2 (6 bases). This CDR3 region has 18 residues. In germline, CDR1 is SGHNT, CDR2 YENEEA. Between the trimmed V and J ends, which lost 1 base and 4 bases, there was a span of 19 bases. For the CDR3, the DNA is TGTGCCAGCAGCTTAGTCTGGGTTACGGACTACAGCACCGGGGAGCTGTTTTTT. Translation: CASSLVWVTDYSTGELFF.

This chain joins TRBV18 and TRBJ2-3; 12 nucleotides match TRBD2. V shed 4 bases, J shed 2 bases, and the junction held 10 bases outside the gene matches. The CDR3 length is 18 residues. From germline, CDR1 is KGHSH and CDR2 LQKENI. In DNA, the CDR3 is TGTGCCAGCTCACTCTCTACTAGCGGGGGGCCCCTCACAGATACGCAGTATTTT. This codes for CASSLSTSGGPLTDTQYF.

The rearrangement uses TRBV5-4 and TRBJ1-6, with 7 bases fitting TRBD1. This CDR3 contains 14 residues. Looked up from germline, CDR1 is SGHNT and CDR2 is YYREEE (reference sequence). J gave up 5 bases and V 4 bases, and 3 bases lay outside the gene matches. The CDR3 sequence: CASSRDSDNSPLHF. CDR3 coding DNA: TGTGCCAGCAGCCGGGACAGTGATAATTCACCCCTCCACTTT.